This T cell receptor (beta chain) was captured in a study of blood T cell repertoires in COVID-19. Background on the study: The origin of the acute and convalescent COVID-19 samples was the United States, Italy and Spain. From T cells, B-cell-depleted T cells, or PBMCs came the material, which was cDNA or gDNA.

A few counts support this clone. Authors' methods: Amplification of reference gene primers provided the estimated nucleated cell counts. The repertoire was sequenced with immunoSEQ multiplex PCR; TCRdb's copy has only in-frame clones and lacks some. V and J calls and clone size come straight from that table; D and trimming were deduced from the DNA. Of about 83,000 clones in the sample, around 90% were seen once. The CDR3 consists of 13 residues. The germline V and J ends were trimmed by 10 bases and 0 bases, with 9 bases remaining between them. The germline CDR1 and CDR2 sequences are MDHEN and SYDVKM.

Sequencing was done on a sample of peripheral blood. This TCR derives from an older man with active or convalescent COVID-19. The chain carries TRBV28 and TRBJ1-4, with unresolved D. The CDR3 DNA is TGTGCCATCCCCGGAGCAACTAATGAAAAACTGTTTTTT. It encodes CAIPGATNEKLFF.